Listed here are 6 T cell receptor beta chains from one sample, sequenced in a study of T-cell reconstitution after alpha-beta-depleted transplantation in children. Preparation of the TCRbeta library was carried out with unique molecular identifiers. TCRdb re-called the PCR reads through MiXCR, storing one row per CDR3 protein. The data contain under 250,000 distinct CDR3 sequences, approximately 6.3% of them singletons. Source: PBMCs, taken before TCRalphabeta/CD19-depleted stem cell transplant. These receptors were obtained from a boy aged 2 to 9 with acute lymphoblastic leukemia, due to receive a stem cell transplant.

This clonotype has at least ten counts. V gene TRBV28 combines with J gene TRBJ1-2; D gene ambiguous. The CDR3 contains 13 residues. Germline CDR1 and CDR2: MDHEN and SYDVKM. The V end was cut by 5 bases, the J end by 0 bases, with 7 bases between. The CDR3 coding sequence is TGTGCCAGCAGTATACAAACTAACTATGGCTACACCTTC. It specifies CASSIQTNYGYTF.

In this sample, this clonotype turned up many times. CDR3 amino acids: CASSYQGEQYF. The CDR3 DNA reads TGCGCCAGCAGCTACCAGGGGGAGCAGTACTTC. This chain joins TRBV5-1 and TRBJ2-7; D may be TRBD1 (6 bases). The CDR3 is made up of 11 amino acids. Germline CDR1 reads SGHRS; CDR2 reads YFSETQ. V was shortened by 3 bases and J by 7 bases, with 8 bases between the two germline ends.

At least ten counts were recorded for this clonotype. The rearrangement joins TRBV6-2 or TRBV6-3 to TRBJ2-3; weak D call: TRBD2 (6 bases). Germline V gene lookup returns CDR1 MNHEY and CDR2 SVGEGT. CDR3 size: 16 residues. V was clipped by 3 bases and J by 4 bases, with 17 bases between them. CDR3 sequence: CASSYKEERRADTQYF. The CDR3 nucleotides are TGTGCCAGCAGTTATAAGGAGGAAAGGAGGGCAGATACGCAGTATTTT.

The table lists this clonotype with many counts. The genes are TRBV12-3 or TRBV12-4 and TRBJ2-2, with D uncertain. The CDR3 covers 16 residues. V was trimmed by 3 bases and J by 0 bases, leaving 11 bases between them. The CDR3 region is CASSFSGRSNTGELFF. CDR3 DNA sequence: TGTGCCAGCAGTTTCTCTGGACGATCGAACACCGGGGAGCTGTTTTTT.

The rearrangement joins TRBV5-6 to TRBJ1-1; 8 bases align to TRBD1. V was pared by 1 base and J by 1 base, with 6 bases of the junction left unmatched. CDR3 length: 16 residues. Germline values: CDR1 SGHDT, CDR2 YYEEEE. Written as DNA, the CDR3 is TGTGCCAGCAGCTTGTATTACGGGACAGGGAACACTGAAGCTTTCTTT. This translates into CASSLYYGTGNTEAFF.

Many counts were recorded for this clonotype. The chain links TRBV11-1 to TRBJ2-7; D is uncertain. The CDR3 has 14 residues. Deletions cut 2 bases from V and 2 bases from J, with 10 bases between. Germline CDR1 SGHAT, CDR2 FQDESV (reference sequence). The CDR3 is CASSLPGLAYEQYF. The CDR3 coding sequence is TGTGCCAGCAGCTTACCGGGCCTGGCCTACGAGCAGTACTTC.